This TCR beta chain is from a study of cytomegalovirus exposure and HLA in healthy donors. The table lists this clone with a count of one. V was pared by 2 bases and J by 8 bases, with 13 bases between. Germline V gene lookup returns CDR1 SGHNT and CDR2 YYREEE (reference sequence). The length of the CDR3 is 13 residues. The PCR employed 60 Vbeta primers together with 13 Jbeta primers. TCRdb's table, derived via immunoSEQ multiplex PCR, lists solely in-frame clones and lacks some. This sample carries over 85,000 clones, more than 75% of them seen once, and the ten largest clones take around 1.9%. The receptor's source is a man aged 40-49 years in good health and CMV-seronegative. V and J are TRBV5-4 and TRBJ1-2, with a tentative D call TRBD1 (5 bases). What was sequenced was PBMCs. CDR3 protein: CASSFQGSGGYTF. The DNA for the CDR3 is TGTGCCAGCAGCTTTCAGGGATCGGGCGGCTACACCTTC.